What follows are 20 T cell receptor beta chains derived from one specimen sequenced in a study of blood T cell repertoires in COVID-19. Here immunoSEQ multiplex PCR was the method, and the copy in TCRdb shows in-frame clones only, minus some. The repertoire holds some 83,000 clones, with approximately 90% as singletons. Sequencing used peripheral blood. These receptors were obtained from a man in his sixties with acute or convalescent COVID-19.

This clone was seen more than once but under ten times. This rearrangement joins TRBV5-1 to TRBJ1-4, with 8 bases that match TRBD1. J was trimmed by 2 bases and V by 0 bases; bases with no gene match: 6. CDR1 and CDR2 (germline): SGHRS, YFSETQ. This CDR3 is built from 17 residues. The CDR3 loop reads CASSLAGGISTNEKLFF. CDR3 in DNA: TGCGCCAGCAGCTTGGCAGGGGGCATAAGCACTAATGAAAAACTGTTTTTT.

In its sample, this clone was seen a few times. V gene TRBV7-2 combines with J gene TRBJ1-2, with 7 bases that match TRBD1. CDR3 size: 15 residues. Trimming took 5 bases from V and 4 from J; bases not matched to a gene: 10. The germline CDR1 and CDR2 sequences are SGHTA and FQGNSA. The CDR3 is CASSPRQGSPYGYTF. CDR3 DNA sequence: TGTGCCAGCAGCCCCAGACAGGGTAGCCCCTATGGCTACACCTTC.

The chain recombines TRBV6-1 with TRBJ1-1; D perhaps matches TRBD1 (6 bases). The CDR3 has 14 residues. Germline CDR1 reads MNHNS; CDR2 reads SASEGT. V shed 0 bases and J shed 5 bases, with 10 bases lying between them. In DNA, the CDR3 is TGTGCCAGCAGTGAAGCGAGGGGGTTTACTGAAGCTTTCTTT. Amino acids: CASSEARGFTEAFF.

The chain links TRBV7-9 to TRBJ2-7; 7 nucleotides align to TRBD1. V lost 5 bases, J lost 0 bases, and 4 bases stayed unmatched. This CDR3 contains 14 residues. The germline V gene encodes CDR1 SEHNR and CDR2 FQNEAQ (reference sequence). The CDR3 spells CASSRGQDSYEQYF. The CDR3 DNA reads TGTGCCAGCAGCCGCGGACAGGACTCCTACGAGCAGTACTTC.

The genes are TRBV2 and TRBJ1-5; TRBD1 might be the D (6 bases). CDR3 size: 13 residues. Germline V CDR1 and CDR2: SNHLY, FYNNEI. V was pared by 6 bases and J by 6 bases, with 12 bases between. The CDR3 loop reads CASSRGWGQPQHF. The CDR3 bases are TGTGCCAGCAGCAGGGGATGGGGTCAGCCCCAGCATTTT. Full variable domain (remainder filled in from reference TRBV2 and TRBJ1-5): EPEVTQTPSHQVTQMGQEVILRCVPISNHLYFYWYRQILGQKVEFLVSFYNNEISEKSEIFDDQFSVERPDGSNFTLKIRSTKLEDSAMYFCASSRGWGQPQHFGDGTRLSIL.

The sample holds one count of this clone. The chain employs TRBV5-6 and TRBJ1-2; no reliable D call. Germline CDR1 and CDR2: SGHDT and YYEEEE. This CDR3 comprises 11 residues. Trimming stripped 4 bases from V and 7 bases from J, with 8 bases between. CDR3 nucleotides: TGTGCCAGCAGCGTTCGGGGTGGCTACACCTTC. Its protein is CASSVRGGYTF.

There are a few counts of this clone. The genes are TRBV4-2 and TRBJ1-5, with 7 bases aligning to TRBD1. J lost 0 bases, V lost 5 bases, and 7 bases had no gene match. Germline V gene sequence: CDR1 LGHNA, CDR2 YNFKEQ. CDR3 length: 16 residues. CDR3 in DNA: TGTGCCAGCAGCGGAGACAGGGCTTATAGCAATCAGCCCCAGCATTTT. Protein sequence: CASSGDRAYSNQPQHF.

The rearrangement joins TRBV5-1 to TRBJ2-7; 9 positions agree with TRBD1. CDR3 length: 14 amino acids. Germline V lookup: CDR1 SGHRS, CDR2 YFSETQ. V shed 1 base, J shed 4 bases, and the junction held 3 bases outside the gene matches. The CDR3 region is CASSLSGQGYEQYF. The CDR3, as DNA: TGCGCCAGCAGCTTGTCTGGACAGGGGTACGAGCAGTACTTC.

V and J are TRBV5-1 and TRBJ2-5; a possible D gene is TRBD2 (5 bases). The CDR3 is 13 amino acids. The V gene's germline CDR1 is SGHRS and CDR2 YFSETQ. The V end was cut by 1 base, the J end by 5 bases, with 9 bases between. The CDR3 here is CASSLTSRETQYF. Written as DNA, the CDR3 is TGCGCCAGCAGCTTGACTAGTAGGGAGACCCAGTACTTC. Using reference TRBV5-1 and TRBJ2-5 for the parts outside the CDR3, the full variable domain is KAGVTQTPRYLIKTRGQQVTLSCSPISGHRSVSWYQQTPGQGLQFLFEYFSETQRNKGNFPGRFSGRQFSNSRSEMNVSTLELGDSALYLCASSLTSRETQYFGPGTRLLVL.

The chain has TRBV11-3 and TRBJ2-2; possible D gene TRBD2, 6 bases. The ends were cut back, 3 bases at V and 4 bases at J, with 12 bases in the middle. The CDR3 is made up of 15 amino acids. Germline V gene data show CDR1 as SGHNT and CDR2 as YENEEA. The CDR3 here is CASSFGRAATGELFF. Written as DNA, the CDR3 is TGTGCCAGCAGCTTCGGGAGAGCTGCCACCGGGGAGCTGTTTTTT.

The V call is TRBV30, the J call TRBJ1-2, with 8 bases that match TRBD1. CDR3 length: 15 residues. The trim removed 0 bases at V and 2 bases at J, leaving 5 bases unmatched. Per germline, CDR1 GTSNPN and CDR2 SVGIG (reference sequence). In nucleotides, the CDR3 is TGTGCCTGGAGTGTAGCCGACAGGGGAAACTATGGCTACACCTTC. This encodes CAWSVADRGNYGYTF.

The rearrangement links TRBV5-1 to TRBJ2-7, with 8 bases fitting TRBD1. This CDR3 is built from 14 residues. Germline V gene sequence: CDR1 SGHRS, CDR2 YFSETQ. Trimming took 5 bases from V and 2 from J; bases not matched to a gene: 6. CDR3 in amino acids: CASREDRAAYEQYF. CDR3 nucleotides: TGCGCCAGCAGGGAGGACAGGGCGGCCTACGAGCAGTACTTC.

The chain uses TRBV29-1 and TRBJ2-3, with a tentative D call TRBD1 (5 bases). The CDR3 runs 14 residues. Germline CDR1 SQVTM, CDR2 ANQGSEA. V was pared by 7 bases and J by 4 bases, with 18 bases between. CDR3 in amino acids: CSARTGRGSDTQYF. The CDR3 region has the DNA TGCAGCGCCCGAACCGGTAGGGGATCAGATACGCAGTATTTT.

The genes are TRBV6-5 and TRBJ2-7, with 9 nucleotides matching TRBD1. The CDR3 spans 15 residues. V trimming: 6 bases; J trimming: 4 bases; junction bases outside the gene matches: 10. Per germline, CDR1 MNHEY and CDR2 SVGAGI. The CDR3 nucleotides read TGTGCCAGCAGAGCCCCGAGGGACAGGGCATACGAGCAGTACTTC. Amino acid sequence: CASRAPRDRAYEQYF.

To note about this clone: At one end, the junction sequence differs from germline, possibly due to a read error. The V call is TRBV7-3, the J call TRBJ1-1, with D unresolved. Germline V gene lookup returns CDR1 SGHTA and CDR2 FQGTGA. This CDR3 contains 13 residues. In DNA form, the CDR3 reads TGTGCCAGCAGCGTAACAGCGTACACTGAAGCTTTCTTT. It translates to CASSVTAYTEAFF.

The gene calls are TRBV10-3 and TRBJ2-7, with 7 bases fitting TRBD1. Trimming took 11 bases from V and 5 from J; bases not matched to a gene: 15. Germline lookup yields CDR1 ENHRY and CDR2 SYGVKD. This CDR3 has 14 amino acids. CDR3 nucleotides: TGTGCCGCCGACCGGGGACAGACAATTAACGAGCAGTACTTC. Protein sequence: CAADRGQTINEQYF.

The chain has TRBV28 and TRBJ1-2, with D unclear. This CDR3 comprises 12 residues. Trimming took 7 bases from V and 8 from J, leaving 14 bases between them. Per germline, CDR1 MDHEN and CDR2 SYDVKM. CDR3 DNA sequence: TGTGCCAGCACCCCGGAGGCGAACGGCTACACCTTC. It encodes CASTPEANGYTF.

As DNA, the CDR3 is TGCGCCAGCACGCTCAGCGGGAGGGCCTTGGTTGAGCAGTTCTTC. Residues: CASTLSGRALVEQFF. The rearrangement uses TRBV5-1 and TRBJ2-1; 10 bases are a match to TRBD2. The CDR3 totals 15 residues. Per germline, CDR1 SGHRS and CDR2 YFSETQ. Trimming cost V 6 bases and J 9 bases; bases outside gene matches: 12.

The chain is built from TRBV20-1 and TRBJ2-7; the match to TRBD2 covers 9 bases. V was clipped by 6 bases and J by 2 bases; unmatched bases: 8. Per the germline V gene, CDR1 is DFQATT and CDR2 is SNEGSKA (reference sequence). This CDR3 is built from 14 residues. This CDR3 is CSASASGTTYEQYF. CDR3 DNA sequence: TGCAGTGCAAGTGCTAGCGGGACAACCTACGAGCAGTACTTC.

The rearrangement links TRBV19 to TRBJ1-4; weak D call: TRBD1 (5 bases). CDR1 and CDR2 (germline): LNHDA, SQIVND (reference sequence). V was shortened by 3 bases and J by 5 bases, with 13 bases between the two germline ends. The CDR3 loop spans 15 amino acids. The CDR3 sequence: CASSMGGLENEKLFF. The CDR3 DNA reads as TGTGCCAGTAGTATGGGGGGACTGGAAAATGAAAAACTGTTTTTT.